This T cell receptor beta chain came from a study of control samples from healthy donors and cancer patients (dated by TCRdb to the early 2020s). With regard to this clone: Its antigen is still unknown. No qualities accompany the bases; no much larger clone lies one base away.

The library was built by means of the immunoSEQ multiplex PCR assay. TCRdb took over this immuneACCESS table, retaining in-frame rearrangements with V and J assigned. Such tables are incomplete; in checked studies, under half of the missing clones stem from an unresolved V gene, and the remainder is unexplained. The sample data list fewer than 110,000 clones, and around nine tenths of these were observed just once. About 18% of the sample rests with the top ten. V is shortened by 0 bases, J by 5 bases, and the region joining them spans 4 bases. The CDR3 runs 12 amino acids, cysteine and phenylalanine included. Only CDR3 DNA is held: 36 bases, read in frame from base 1. Taken from the germline V gene, the CDR1 and CDR2 loops are MNHNS and SASEGT.

This sequence uses TRBV6-1 and TRBJ1-2, with an unclear D gene assignment. The sample comprised PBMCs. This TCR was recovered from a man in his 60s with lung cancer. The CDR3 protein: CASSEAGYGYTF. Here is the DNA: TGTGCCAGCAGTGAAGCGGGGTATGGCTACACCTTC.